This T cell receptor beta chain was obtained from a study of T-cell reconstitution after alpha-beta-depleted transplantation in children. CDR1 MNHEY and CDR2 SMNVEV come from the germline V gene (reference sequence). This CDR3 has 17 amino acids. V was trimmed by 5 bases and J by 4 bases, leaving 23 bases between them. Preparation of the TCRbeta library involved a method that used unique molecular identifiers. MiXCR was run by TCRdb on the PCR reads, yielding one entry per CDR3 protein. Here the sample spans hundreds of thousands of distinct CDR3 sequences, almost 10% being singletons. The TCR comes from a human donor who donated a stem cell graft to a child with SCID. The V call is TRBV27, the J call TRBJ1-1; possibly TRBD1 for D (5 bases). This sample comprised PBMCs from the stem cell graft donor, obtained from the stem cell graft. CDR3 DNA sequence: TGTGCCAGCAGTCCGCTTTGGAGTGGGGGGGTCGTCACTGAAGCTTTCTTT. Its protein is CASSPLWSGGVVTEAFF.